The 23 T cell receptor beta chains below were found in one sample sequenced in a study of T-cell memory formation after mild COVID-19. TCRdb reanalysed the 5' RACE reads using MiXCR and keeps one entry per CDR3 protein. The sample holds a few hundred thousand distinct CDR3 sequences, approximately 19% seen once. Specimen: PBMCs or a T cell subset sorted from them (not recorded which). The origin of the receptors is a man aged 18 to 29 who had mild COVID-19 (a few samples of this study predate the infection). Cell type and time point are not known.

V usage is TRBV5-1 and J usage is TRBJ2-3; D gene uncertain. The CDR3 loop spans 14 amino acids. Germline-derived CDR1 and CDR2 are SGHRS and YFSETQ. The ends were cut back, 4 bases at V and 2 bases at J, with 11 bases in the middle. The CDR3 region is CASSVQATTDTQYF. The CDR3, as DNA: TGCGCCAGCAGCGTCCAGGCCACCACAGATACGCAGTATTTT.

This clonotype was picked up many times. The genes are TRBV5-1 and TRBJ1-1; perhaps TRBD1 as D (5 bases). Germline V CDR1 and CDR2: SGHRS, YFSETQ. There are 13 residues in the CDR3. V lost 0 bases and J 6 bases, leaving 9 bases between the germline ends. CDR3 residues: CASSLGRDAEAFF. The DNA for the CDR3 is TGCGCCAGCAGCTTGGGCAGGGATGCTGAAGCTTTCTTT.

This clonotype has just a few counts. The J gene is TRBJ2-5, the V gene TRBV10-3, with D perhaps matching TRBD1 or TRBD2 (5 bases each). Germline V gene lookup returns CDR1 ENHRY and CDR2 SYGVKD. V lost 3 bases and J 5 bases, leaving 16 bases between the germline ends. The CDR3 sequence is 15 residues long. In nucleotides, the CDR3 is TGTGCCATCAGTGATCTGGGACCCCTCTGGGAGACCCAGTACTTC. Residues: CAISDLGPLWETQYF.

This clonotype showed up just a few times. The chain is built from TRBV5-1 and TRBJ1-2; no firm D call. The germline gives CDR1 SGHRS, CDR2 YFSETQ. The CDR3 length is 14 residues. The V end was cut by 4 bases, the J end by 0 bases, with 10 bases between. The CDR3 spells CASSRTEANYGYTF. CDR3 in DNA: TGCGCCAGCAGCAGGACGGAAGCTAACTATGGCTACACCTTC.

This clonotype was seen only a few times. The chain uses TRBV5-1 and TRBJ2-1; 10 bases align to TRBD2. The CDR3 loop spans 15 amino acids. With V trimmed by 4 bases and J by 6 bases, 7 bases remained unmatched. In germline, CDR1 is SGHRS, CDR2 YFSETQ. The CDR3 nucleotides are TGCGCCAGCAGCCCCACAGCGGGGGGGCGCAATGAGCAGTTCTTC. Translation: CASSPTAGGRNEQFF. The variable domain in full, completed from reference TRBV5-1 and TRBJ2-1, reads KAGVTQTPRYLIKTRGQQVTLSCSPISGHRSVSWYQQTPGQGLQFLFEYFSETQRNKGNFPGRFSGRQFSNSRSEMNVSTLELGDSALYLCASSPTAGGRNEQFFGPGTRLTVL.

This clonotype was observed many times. The rearrangement joins TRBV4-3 to TRBJ2-7, with D perhaps matching TRBD1 (6 bases). Deletions cut 1 base from V and 5 bases from J, with 18 bases between. Germline values: CDR1 LGHNA, CDR2 YSLEER. The CDR3 is made up of 16 amino acids. CDR3 region: CASSQAGSDRSDEQYF. CDR3 coding DNA: TGCGCCAGCAGCCAAGCGGGTTCGGACAGATCTGACGAGCAGTACTTC.

The chain recombines TRBV12-3 or TRBV12-4 with TRBJ2-1, with 9 bases identical to TRBD2. J was trimmed by 10 bases and V by 2 bases; bases with no gene match: 6. The CDR3 has 14 amino acids. DNA of the CDR3: TGTGCCAGCAGTTTAAAGCGGGGGGACCCGGAGCAGTTCTTC. Protein: CASSLKRGDPEQFF.

The chain uses TRBV7-9 and TRBJ2-7; 7 nucleotides line up with TRBD1. Germline trimming cut 6 bases from V and 1 base from J; bases unmatched to any gene: 9. Germline V gene lookup returns CDR1 SEHNR and CDR2 FQNEAQ (reference sequence). There are 15 residues in the CDR3. The CDR3 bases are TGTGCCAGCAGTGGACAGGACCAATTTTCCTACGAGCAGTACTTC. Translated: CASSGQDQFSYEQYF.

This clonotype was seen only a few times. The V gene is TRBV7-9, the J gene TRBJ2-3, with a possible D match to TRBD2 (5 bases). The CDR3 extends over 14 amino acids. The V end lost 7 bases, the J end lost 5 bases, and 16 bases lay between the germline ends. CDR1 and CDR2 (germline): SEHNR, FQNEAQ (reference sequence). The CDR3 coding sequence is TGTGCCAGCATACACCGGGAAGTAGAAGATACGCAGTATTTT. This sequence encodes CASIHREVEDTQYF.

This clonotype was counted only a few times. J is TRBJ1-4 and V is TRBV4-1, with a possible D match to TRBD1 (5 bases). Trimming cost V 0 bases and J 7 bases, with 15 bases left between them. CDR3 length: 16 residues. Germline CDR1 is MGHRA and CDR2 is YSYEKL. The CDR3 sequence: CASSQEFPQGGEKLFF. Written as DNA, the CDR3 is TGCGCCAGCAGCCAAGAGTTCCCCCAGGGCGGTGAAAAACTGTTTTTT.

This clonotype was picked up a small number of times. V usage is TRBV5-1 and J usage is TRBJ2-1; TRBD1 agrees at 7 bases. V shed 4 bases, J shed 5 bases, and the junction held 6 bases outside the gene matches. Germline-derived CDR1 and CDR2 are SGHRS and YFSETQ. This CDR3 region has 14 residues. CDR3 DNA sequence: TGCGCCAGCAGCGGACTGACAGGGAACAATGAGCAGTTCTTC. It specifies CASSGLTGNNEQFF.

This clonotype has a count of ten or more. The rearrangement links TRBV28 to TRBJ2-3; D not resolved. The V end lost 5 bases, the J end lost 2 bases, and 2 bases lay between the germline ends. CDR3 length: 11 amino acids. Germline V lookup: CDR1 MDHEN, CDR2 SYDVKM. The CDR3 region has the DNA TGTGCCAGCAGTGACACAGATACGCAGTATTTT. It yields the protein CASSDTDTQYF.

This clonotype was seen only a few times. The chain has TRBV20-1 and TRBJ2-2; 9 nucleotides match TRBD2. Germline V lookup: CDR1 DFQATT, CDR2 SNEGSKA (reference sequence). The CDR3 runs 14 residues. V was clipped by 6 bases and J by 0 bases; unmatched bases: 2. The CDR3 region has the DNA TGCAGTGCAGAGCGGGGGGCGAACACCGGGGAGCTGTTTTTT. This codes for CSAERGANTGELFF.

This clonotype was seen only a few times. This chain uses TRBV6-5 with TRBJ2-3; tentative D call: TRBD2 (6 bases). Germline V CDR1 and CDR2: MNHEY, SVGAGI. The CDR3 is 15 amino acids. V lost 0 bases and J lost 0, with 7 bases in between. In DNA, the CDR3 is TGTGCCAGCAGTTACTCGGGACTCAGCACAGATACGCAGTATTTT. This codes for CASSYSGLSTDTQYF.

The genes are TRBV5-1 and TRBJ1-2; weak D call: TRBD1 (6 bases). In germline, CDR1 is SGHRS, CDR2 YFSETQ. This CDR3 is 15 amino acids long. Trimming cost V 0 bases and J 9 bases, with 18 bases left between them. CDR3 DNA: TGCGCCAGCAGCTTGGACCCCGCGGGGGCTGGGCGCTACACCTTC. This translates into CASSLDPAGAGRYTF.

This clonotype was seen ten or more times. The chain links TRBV7-8 to TRBJ1-2; D may be TRBD1 (5 bases). With 2 bases removed from V and 3 bases from J, the gap between germline ends came to 10 bases. Germline V gene lookup returns CDR1 SGHVS and CDR2 FQNEAQ. CDR3 length: 14 residues. The CDR3 DNA reads as TGTGCCAGCAGCTTACAGGGACTCTACTATGGCTACACCTTC. Its translation: CASSLQGLYYGYTF.

This chain uses TRBV27 with TRBJ1-2; D perhaps matches TRBD1 (5 bases). Germline CDR1 and CDR2: MNHEY and SMNVEV (reference sequence). Between the trimmed V and J ends, which lost 4 bases and 1 base, there was a span of 19 bases. The CDR3 contains 17 residues. CDR3 bases: TGTGCCAGCAGTTCCCCTCGCCCGGGGGTTGGTAACTATGGCTACACCTTC. Translating it yields CASSSPRPGVGNYGYTF.

In its sample, this clonotype was seen a few times. The chain joins TRBV6-5 to TRBJ2-7, with a tentative D call TRBD1 (5 bases). The CDR3 length is 14 residues. Germline loops: CDR1 MNHEY, CDR2 SVGAGI. V lost 8 bases and J 0 bases, leaving 14 bases between the germline ends. The CDR3 protein is CASGRVPDSYEQYF. For the CDR3, the DNA is TGTGCCAGCGGCAGGGTCCCCGACTCCTACGAGCAGTACTTC.

A note on this clonotype: A clone one base away is much larger, so this may be a read error. The rearrangement links TRBV29-1 to TRBJ2-7; D possibly corresponds to TRBD2 (5 bases). The CDR3 extends over 14 amino acids. Germline CDR1 SQVTM, CDR2 ANQGSEA. The CDR3, as DNA: TGCAGCGATGAAGATAATGGTGAGGGCTACGAGCAGTACTTC. Protein sequence: CSDEDNGEGYEQYF.

The table lists this clonotype with a few counts. The chain is built from TRBV7-3 and TRBJ2-7, with 9 bases fitting TRBD1. With V trimmed by 2 bases and J by 6 bases, 2 bases remained unmatched. This CDR3 has 13 amino acids. Germline loops: CDR1 SGHTA, CDR2 FQGTGA. The CDR3 DNA reads TGTGCCAGCAGCTTAGGGACAGGGCTCGAGCAGTACGTC. Amino acid sequence: CASSLGTGLEQYV.

This sequence joins TRBV29-1 and TRBJ1-1; D ambiguous. Germline assignment: CDR1 SQVTM and CDR2 ANQGSEA. This CDR3 spans 13 amino acids. V was pared by 4 bases and J by 6 bases, with 15 bases between. The CDR3 region is CSVVARGSSEAFF. The CDR3 DNA reads as TGCAGCGTTGTTGCTCGAGGGTCCTCTGAAGCTTTCTTT.

V is TRBV6-5 and J is TRBJ2-5; 7 bases line up with TRBD2. The CDR3 covers 13 residues. Germline V CDR1 and CDR2: MNHEY, SVGAGI. V shed 5 bases, J shed 3 bases, and the junction held 3 bases outside the gene matches. This CDR3 is CASSQAGKETQYF. CDR3 bases: TGTGCCAGCAGTCAAGCGGGGAAAGAGACCCAGTACTTC.

CDR3 loop: CSAPLGGDTEAFF. As DNA, the CDR3 is TGCAGTGCCCCACTAGGAGGGGACACTGAAGCTTTCTTT. This sequence joins TRBV20-1 and TRBJ1-1; D perhaps matches TRBD1 (5 bases). V lost 6 bases to trimming and J lost 3 bases, with 14 bases between them. In germline, CDR1 is DFQATT, CDR2 SNEGSKA (reference sequence). This CDR3 is 13 amino acids long.